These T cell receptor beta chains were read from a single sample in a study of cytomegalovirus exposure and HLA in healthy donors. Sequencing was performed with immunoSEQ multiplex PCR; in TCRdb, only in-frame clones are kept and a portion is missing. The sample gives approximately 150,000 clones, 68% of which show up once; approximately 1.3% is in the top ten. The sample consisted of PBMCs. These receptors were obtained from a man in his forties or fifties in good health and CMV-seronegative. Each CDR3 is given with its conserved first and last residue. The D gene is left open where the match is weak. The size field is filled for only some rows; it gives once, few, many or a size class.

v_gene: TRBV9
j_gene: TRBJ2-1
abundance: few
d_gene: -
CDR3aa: CASSGGEGVRLEQFF
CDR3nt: TGTGCCAGCAGCGGGGGGGAGGGGGTGAGATTAGAGCAGTTCTTC

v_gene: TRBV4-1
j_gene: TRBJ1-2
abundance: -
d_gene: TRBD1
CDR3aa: CASSHLDRGDYGYTF
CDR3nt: TGCGCCAGCAGCCACCTTGACAGGGGAGACTATGGCTACACCTTC

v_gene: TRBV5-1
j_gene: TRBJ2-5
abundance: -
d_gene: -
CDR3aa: CASRLGEKTQYF
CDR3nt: TGCGCCAGCAGATTGGGGGAGAAGACCCAGTACTTC

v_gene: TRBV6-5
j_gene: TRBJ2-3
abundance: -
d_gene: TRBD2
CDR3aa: CASSYSLRGGPDTQYF
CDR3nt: TGTGCCAGCAGTTACTCGCTCCGGGGGGGCCCAGATACGCAGTATTTT

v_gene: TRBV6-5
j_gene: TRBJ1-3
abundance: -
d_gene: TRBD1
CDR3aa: CASSYSTGGNTIYF
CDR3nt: TGTGCCAGCAGTTACTCGACAGGGGGAAACACCATATATTTT

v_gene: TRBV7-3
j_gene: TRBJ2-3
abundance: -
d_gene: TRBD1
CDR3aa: CASSLVRTGGGRTDTQYF
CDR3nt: TGTGCCAGCAGCTTAGTAAGGACAGGGGGCGGAAGGACAGATACGCAGTATTTT

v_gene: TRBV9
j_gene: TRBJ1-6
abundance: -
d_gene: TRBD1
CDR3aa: CASSVGTGDNSPLHF
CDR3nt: TGTGCCAGCAGCGTGGGGACAGGGGATAATTCACCCCTCCACTTT

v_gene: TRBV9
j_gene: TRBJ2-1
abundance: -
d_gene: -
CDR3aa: CASSSMVANYNEQFF
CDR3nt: TGTGCCAGCAGCTCGATGGTAGCCAACTACAATGAGCAGTTCTTC

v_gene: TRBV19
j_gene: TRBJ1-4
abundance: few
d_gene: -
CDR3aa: CASSIEGATNEKLFF
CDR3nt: TGTGCCAGTAGTATTGAGGGGGCAACTAATGAAAAACTGTTTTTT

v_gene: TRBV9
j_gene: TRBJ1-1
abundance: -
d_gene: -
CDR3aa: CASSVGGEEAFF
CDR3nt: TGTGCCAGCAGCGTAGGGGGGGAAGAAGCTTTCTTT

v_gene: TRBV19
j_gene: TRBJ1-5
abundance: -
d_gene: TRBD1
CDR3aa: CASSITTGWTKGNQPQHF
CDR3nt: TGTGCCAGTAGTATAACGACAGGGTGGACGAAGGGCAATCAGCCCCAGCATTTT

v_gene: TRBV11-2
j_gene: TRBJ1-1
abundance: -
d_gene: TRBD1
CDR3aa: CASSLTGSLNTEAFF
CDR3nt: TGTGCCAGCAGCTTGACAGGGTCTCTGAACACTGAAGCTTTCTTT

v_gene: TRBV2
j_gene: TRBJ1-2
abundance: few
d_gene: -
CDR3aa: CASSPLGGPNGYTF
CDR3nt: TGTGCCAGCAGCCCCCTCGGGGGACCAAATGGCTACACCTTC

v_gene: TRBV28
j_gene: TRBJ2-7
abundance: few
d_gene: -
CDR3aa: CASSLTPTYEQYF
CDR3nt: TGTGCCAGCAGTTTGACACCGACCTACGAGCAGTACTTC

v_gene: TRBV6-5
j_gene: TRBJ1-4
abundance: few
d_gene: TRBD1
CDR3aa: CASRETGKNEKLFF
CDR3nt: TGTGCCAGCAGGGAGACAGGGAAGAATGAAAAACTGTTTTTT

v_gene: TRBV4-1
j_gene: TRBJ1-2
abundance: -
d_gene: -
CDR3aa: CASSQGGEPYGYTF
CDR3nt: TGCGCCAGCAGCCAAGGGGGGGAGCCCTATGGCTACACCTTC

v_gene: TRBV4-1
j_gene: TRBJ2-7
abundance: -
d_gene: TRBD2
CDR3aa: CASSQGERGPYEQYF
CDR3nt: TGCGCCAGCAGCCAAGGAGAGCGGGGGCCCTACGAGCAGTACTTC

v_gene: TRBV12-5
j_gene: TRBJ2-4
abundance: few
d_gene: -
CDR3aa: CASGLPLSTASAKNIQYF
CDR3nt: TGTGCTAGTGGTTTGCCCCTAAGTACAGCCAGTGCCAAAAACATTCAGTACTTC

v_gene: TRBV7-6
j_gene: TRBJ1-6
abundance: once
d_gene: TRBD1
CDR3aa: CASRAGTGASPLHF
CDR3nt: TGTGCCAGCAGGGCCGGGACAGGAGCTTCACCCCTCCACTTT

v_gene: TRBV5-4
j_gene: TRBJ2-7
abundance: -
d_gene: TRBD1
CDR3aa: CASSSPGGAVYEQYF
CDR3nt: TGTGCCAGCAGCTCGCCAGGGGGCGCAGTCTACGAGCAGTACTTC

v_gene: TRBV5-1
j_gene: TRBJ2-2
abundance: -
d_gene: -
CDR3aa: CASSLAGGSTGELFF
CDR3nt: TGCGCCAGCAGCTTGGCGGGGGGCAGCACCGGGGAGCTGTTTTTT

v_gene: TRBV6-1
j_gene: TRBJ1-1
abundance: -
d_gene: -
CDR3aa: CASSESPAYTGAFF
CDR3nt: TGTGCCAGCAGTGAATCCCCCGCCTATACGGGGGCTTTCTTT

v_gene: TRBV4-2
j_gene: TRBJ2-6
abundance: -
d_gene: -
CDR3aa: CASSQGDTWGSGANVLTF
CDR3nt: TGTGCCAGCAGCCAGGGGGACACCTGGGGCTCTGGGGCCAACGTCCTGACTTTC

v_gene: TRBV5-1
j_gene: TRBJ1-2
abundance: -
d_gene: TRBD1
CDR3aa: CASSPGQAYGYTF
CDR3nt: TGCGCCAGCAGCCCGGGACAGGCATATGGCTACACCTTC